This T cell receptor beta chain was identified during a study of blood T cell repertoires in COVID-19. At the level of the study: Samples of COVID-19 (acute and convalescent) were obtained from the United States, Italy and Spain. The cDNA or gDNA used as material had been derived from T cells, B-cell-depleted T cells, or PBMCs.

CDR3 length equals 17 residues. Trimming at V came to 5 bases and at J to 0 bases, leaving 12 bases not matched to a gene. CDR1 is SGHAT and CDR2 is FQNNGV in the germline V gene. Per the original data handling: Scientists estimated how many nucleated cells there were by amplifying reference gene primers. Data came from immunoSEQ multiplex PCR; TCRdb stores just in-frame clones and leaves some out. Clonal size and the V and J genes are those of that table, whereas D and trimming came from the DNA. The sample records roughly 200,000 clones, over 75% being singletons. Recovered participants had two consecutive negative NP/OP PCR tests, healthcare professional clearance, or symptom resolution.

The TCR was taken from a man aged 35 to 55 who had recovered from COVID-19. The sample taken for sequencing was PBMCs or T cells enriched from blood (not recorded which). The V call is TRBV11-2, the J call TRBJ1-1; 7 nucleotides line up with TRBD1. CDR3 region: CASSPGWGTVMNTEAFF. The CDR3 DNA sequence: TGTGCCAGCAGCCCGGGGTGGGGGACAGTAATGAACACTGAAGCTTTCTTT.